The rows below give T cell receptor beta chains drawn from one sample of a study of blood T cell repertoires in COVID-19. The method was immunoSEQ multiplex PCR; TCRdb's version includes in-frame clones alone and lacks a portion of them. This table holds around 300,000 clones, approximately 88% found once. The sequenced sample was peripheral blood. The source is a woman aged 30 to 39 with COVID-19, enrolled during active disease. Both conserved end residues are trimmed from each CDR3. Part of the rows lack a size; the others show once, few, many or a class for expanded clones.

.	TRBV3-1/TRBV3-2	ASSQGAVMNTEAF
.	TRBV29-1	SGNRGQNTEAF
.	TRBV10-3	ATALGQGDGNTIY
.	TRBV6-5	ASSSRQGGNSPLH
.	TRBV3-1/TRBV3-2	ASSRGPNLLGNEQF
few	TRBV7-2	ASSPPGQAPYGYT
.	TRBV2	ASTSIGGAIEKLF
.	TRBV10-1	ASSERYRQGSNQPQH
.	TRBV9	ASSLGLAGHQGETQY
once	TRBV18	ASSVRQQRTSNQPQH
.	TRBV18	ASSATENTEAF
.	TRBV16	ASSPLGLAYNEQF
many	TRBV6-1	ASSEVLGQEANYGYT
.	TRBV29-1	SVDPGMGYNEQF
.	TRBV4-2	ASSHYFNQPQH
.	TRBV7-2	ASSRAGTLKGQY
.	TRBV5-1	ASSFLLQETQY
.	TRBV29-1	SVEVSQATEAF
.	TRBV5-5	ASSLMVAVYNEQF
.	TRBV4-2	ASSQVVSGPGHQPQH
.	TRBV4-1	ASSHPGQGGYGYT
.	TRBV4-1	ASRGWAYDGVGTEAF
once	TRBV6-2/TRBV6-3	ASSYSMPVGVPQPQH
.	TRBV9	ASSAGTSGGKGQETQY
.	TRBV7-2	ASSPGQGAHQPQH
.	TRBV30	AWSPRRTGEPKNIQY
.	TRBV5-1	ASSLSGSGNTIY
.	TRBV7-8	ASSLAGRGKVDTQY
.	TRBV2	ASSVQGITNEKLF